This T cell receptor beta chain was found in a study of blood T cell repertoires in COVID-19 (TCRdb year 2020). Regarding the study in general: The collaborator samples originated in the United States, Italy and Spain and spanned the acute and convalescent phases of COVID-19. Where available, HLA class I and class II types were obtained from metadata supplied by the sample provider rather than from assay-based typing. The repertoires were released in a freely available public database meant as a resource for research on the immune response to SARS-CoV-2. Sample metadata almost always included a de-identified subject ID, COVID-19 status, age in years and sex. The prospective study material was composed of cDNA or gDNA derived from T cells, B-cell-depleted T cells, or PBMCs. Samples were obtained from the ongoing ImmuneRACE study (first 160 participants) and from 1,000 to 1,500 subjects provided by 6 global collaborators. The dataset comprised deeply sampled blood TCRbeta repertoires from subjects exposed to, actively infected with, or recovered from COVID-19.

Each collaborating institution followed its own protocols to collect whole blood in K2EDTA tubes. For TCRbeta analysis, collaborators shipped samples in one of three forms: frozen whole blood, isolated PBMCs, or DNA extracted from either of those sample types. Cut back by 1 base and 5 bases, the V and J ends lie 11 bases apart. Taken from the germline V gene, the CDR1 and CDR2 loops are MRHNA and SNTAGT. The CDR3, from cysteine to phenylalanine, totals 14 residues. Just the 42-base CDR3 DNA is kept, in frame starting at base 1. Remarks on this clone: Its antigen has not been determined. The sample holds no much larger clone one base away, and base qualities are not on file.

TCRbeta CDR3 regions were amplified from genomic DNA by means of the immunoSEQ Assay, a bias-controlled multiplex PCR. As for the original processing: The number of nucleated cells in each sample was estimated by amplification of reference gene primers within the assay. To quantify the absolute abundance of each unique TCRbeta CDR3 rearrangement, sequence reads were collapsed and filtered. For each sample, productive Simpson clonality was calculated as the square root of Simpson's diversity index over productive rearrangements. The clones in this table, taken by TCRdb from immuneACCESS, are in-frame only. Not every clone is retained; where verified, under half of the shortfall comes from an unresolved V gene, and the cause of the rest is unknown. D and trimming come from the DNA, and the V and J calls and clone size come from that table. A total of some 280,000 clones appear in this sample, approximately 90% of them only once. Approximately 12% of the sample is taken by the ten largest.

Overall study results and their limits: The amount of clinical and demographic metadata varied by source and participant and was provided uncurated.

The sequencing sample was made of peripheral blood. The sequence derives from a woman aged 60-75 years with acute or convalescent COVID-19. The chain was built from TRBV6-4 and TRBJ2-5; the D gene remains uncertain. The bases read TGTGCCAGCAGTGACTGTCAGACTGGGGAGACCCAGTACTTC. Its protein product is CASSDCQTGETQYF.